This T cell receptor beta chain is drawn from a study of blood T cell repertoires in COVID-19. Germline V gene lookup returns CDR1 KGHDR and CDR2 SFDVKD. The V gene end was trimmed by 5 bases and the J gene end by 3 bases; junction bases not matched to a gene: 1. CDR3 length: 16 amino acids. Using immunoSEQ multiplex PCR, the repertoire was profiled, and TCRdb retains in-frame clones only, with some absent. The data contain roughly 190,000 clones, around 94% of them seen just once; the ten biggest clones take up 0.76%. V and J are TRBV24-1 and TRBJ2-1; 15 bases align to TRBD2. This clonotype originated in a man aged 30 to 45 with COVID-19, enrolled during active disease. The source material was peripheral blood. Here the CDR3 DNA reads TGTGCCACCAGTGGGACTAGCGGGGGGGACTACAATGAGCAGTTCTTC. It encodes CATSGTSGGDYNEQFF.